One sample yielded the 32 T cell receptor beta chains listed below, sequenced in a study of blood T cells in healthy people across ages. For the second PCR, which ran for about 6 to 11 cycles, a sample-barcoded 5' primer and a J-beta primer mix were used. TCRdb redid the calling of the 5' RACE reads with MiXCR, one entry per CDR3 protein. The data hold around 600,000 distinct CDR3 sequences, with roughly 48% observed a single time. Sequences were obtained from blood. These receptors all stem from a man of 80 years or more in good health.

Only a few counts were recorded for this clonotype. The CDR3 sequence: CSASRASLHYEQYF. DNA of the CDR3: TGCAGTGCTAGTAGGGCCTCTTTACATTACGAGCAGTACTTC. This chain uses TRBV20-1 with TRBJ2-7; D call uncertain. The germline gives CDR1 DFQATT, CDR2 SNEGSKA (reference sequence). The CDR3 extends over 14 amino acids. V lost 3 bases and J lost 4, with 16 bases in between.

J is TRBJ2-7 and V is TRBV10-3; tentatively, D is TRBD1 (6 bases). Trimming stripped 3 bases from V and 2 bases from J, with 14 bases between. Germline CDR1 is ENHRY and CDR2 is SYGVKD. The CDR3 is 15 amino acids. The CDR3 spells CAISDGQGWAYEQYF. CDR3 in DNA: TGTGCCATCAGTGATGGGCAGGGGTGGGCCTACGAGCAGTACTTC.

The sample holds a few counts of this clonotype. A read error is possible here, since a much larger clone lies one base away. The chain carries TRBV6-6 and TRBJ1-2, with D unresolved. Trimming pared 6 bases from V and 2 bases from J, leaving 10 bases between. Germline CDR1 MNHNY, CDR2 SVGAGI (reference sequence). There are 13 residues in the CDR3. The CDR3 nucleotides read TGTGCCAGCAGCGTAGACACCAACTATGGCTACACCTTC. Amino acid sequence: CASSVDTNYGYTF.

The rearrangement links TRBV29-1 to TRBJ1-5, with D perhaps matching TRBD1 (5 bases). The CDR3 is made up of 13 amino acids. In germline, CDR1 is SQVTM, CDR2 ANQGSEA. Trimming cost V 4 bases and J 7 bases, with 14 bases left between them. DNA for the CDR3: TGCAGCGTTGGGGGGGGACCGTTCCAGCCCCAGCATTTT. This encodes CSVGGGPFQPQHF.

This clonotype was seen only a few times. V gene TRBV5-5 combines with J gene TRBJ2-1; 11 bases map to TRBD2. Trimming took 3 bases from V and 5 from J; bases not matched to a gene: 4. The CDR3 has 15 residues. The V gene's germline CDR1 is SGHKS and CDR2 YYEKEE (reference sequence). The CDR3 sequence: CASSWGLADNNEQFF. In nucleotides, the CDR3 is TGTGCCAGCAGCTGGGGACTAGCGGATAACAATGAGCAGTTCTTC. The full variable domain, rest sourced from reference TRBV5-5 and TRBJ2-1, is DAGVTQSPTHLIKTRGQQVTLRCSPISGHKSVSWYQQVLGQGPQFIFQYYEKEERGRGNFPDRFSARQFPNYSSELNVNALLLGDSALYLCASSWGLADNNEQFFGPGTRLTVL.

Note on this clonotype: Compared with germline, one end of the junction differs, possibly owing to a read error. The chain couples TRBV12-3 or TRBV12-4 to TRBJ2-5, with 7 bases fitting TRBD2. The CDR3 runs 15 residues. The CDR3 coding sequence is TGTGCCAACAGTCAGCCGCTAGCGGACCGGGAGACCCAGTACTTC. Translating gives CANSQPLADRETQYF.

This clonotype showed up many times. The chain links TRBV6-6 to TRBJ2-5; 16 bases are a match to TRBD2. Per germline, CDR1 MNHNY and CDR2 SVGAGI (reference sequence). The CDR3 length is 18 residues. Trimming cost V 2 bases and J 5 bases; bases outside gene matches: 8. CDR3 residues: CASSYAGTSGGARETQYF. CDR3 DNA: TGTGCCAGCAGTTACGCCGGGACTAGCGGGGGGGCCAGGGAGACCCAGTACTTC.

This chain joins TRBV5-1 and TRBJ2-1, with 7 bases identical to TRBD1. Trimming removed 6 bases from V and 5 bases from J; junction bases left unmatched: 8. CDR3 size: 14 residues. Per germline, CDR1 SGHRS and CDR2 YFSETQ. CDR3 region: CASILRDRNNEQFF. DNA for the CDR3: TGCGCCAGCATCCTCCGGGACAGAAACAATGAGCAGTTCTTC.

This clonotype was found a few times. The chain uses TRBV7-9 and TRBJ1-6; D ambiguous. Germline CDR1 and CDR2: SEHNR and FQNEAQ (reference sequence). Trimming removed 6 bases from V and 0 bases from J, with 12 bases in between. The CDR3 has 16 residues. The CDR3: CASRPLVSSYNSPLHF. Written as DNA, the CDR3 is TGTGCCAGCAGACCCTTGGTGAGCTCCTATAATTCACCCCTCCACTTT.

This clonotype was counted between two and nine times. This sequence joins TRBV20-1 and TRBJ2-1; possibly TRBD1 or TRBD2 for D (5 bases each). With 0 bases removed from V and 7 bases from J, the gap between germline ends came to 16 bases. Germline loops: CDR1 DFQATT, CDR2 SNEGSKA (reference sequence). The CDR3 consists of 15 residues. The CDR3 DNA follows: TGCAGTGCTAGAGATGGGGGAAGTCTGGGTAATGAGCAGTTCTTC. Protein: CSARDGGSLGNEQFF.

This chain joins TRBV2 and TRBJ2-6; D is possibly TRBD1 (5 bases). The germline V gene encodes CDR1 SNHLY and CDR2 FYNNEI. There are 17 residues in the CDR3. V shed 6 bases and J shed 0 bases, with 15 bases lying between them. The CDR3: CASSRTLLHSGANVLTF. CDR3 nucleotide sequence: TGTGCCAGCAGCCGGACATTGCTACACTCTGGGGCCAACGTCCTGACTTTC.

V and J are TRBV28 and TRBJ1-5; the match to TRBD1 covers 7 bases. The V and J ends lost 6 bases and 6 bases, in that order; junction bases with no gene match: 2. This CDR3 contains 12 residues. Germline V lookup: CDR1 MDHEN, CDR2 SYDVKM. The CDR3 loop is CASRPGGQPQHF. The CDR3 DNA is TGTGCCAGCAGGCCAGGGGGTCAGCCCCAGCATTTT. The complete variable domain, with remaining parts taken from reference TRBV28 and TRBJ1-5, reads DVKVTQSSRYLVKRTGEKVFLECVQDMDHENMFWYRQDPGLGLRLIYFSYDVKMKEKGDIPEGYSVSREKKERFSLILESASTNQTSMYLCASRPGGQPQHFGDGTRLSIL.

The rearrangement links TRBV4-3 to TRBJ2-3; the D gene is possibly TRBD2 (6 bases). This CDR3 region has 15 residues. V shed 2 bases and J shed 2 bases, with 11 bases lying between them. Germline V gene sequence: CDR1 LGHNA, CDR2 YSLEER. Here the CDR3 DNA reads TGCGCCAGCAGCCAATTGGCGGGGATCACAGATACGCAGTATTTT. Its translation is CASSQLAGITDTQYF.

The chain carries TRBV6-2 or TRBV6-3 and TRBJ2-5; a weak D match, TRBD1 (5 bases). CDR1 is MNHEY, CDR2 SVGEGT, per germline. The V end was cut by 1 base, the J end by 4 bases, with 13 bases between. The length of the CDR3 is 15 residues. The CDR3 loop is CASSYLQGSGETQYF. The CDR3 nucleotides are TGTGCCAGCAGTTACTTGCAGGGTTCGGGAGAGACCCAGTACTTC.

The chain uses TRBV24-1 and TRBJ2-1; no firm D call. Trimming removed 0 bases at V and 0 bases at J, with 8 bases between. CDR1 KGHDR and CDR2 SFDVKD come from the germline V gene. The CDR3 totals 16 residues. The CDR3 here is CATSDLQSNSYNEQFF. The CDR3 DNA is TGTGCCACCAGTGATTTGCAAAGCAACTCCTACAATGAGCAGTTCTTC.

The chain is built from TRBV29-1 and TRBJ2-4, with a possible D match to TRBD2 (5 bases). From germline, CDR1 is SQVTM and CDR2 ANQGSEA. The CDR3 consists of 12 residues. The V and J ends lost 4 bases and 4 bases respectively, with 8 bases between them. CDR3 sequence: CSVGGQKNIQYF. In nucleotides, the CDR3 is TGCAGCGTTGGAGGGCAGAAAAACATTCAGTACTTC.

This rearrangement joins TRBV7-2 to TRBJ2-1, with 9 positions matching TRBD2. In germline, CDR1 is SGHTA, CDR2 FQGNSA. The V gene end was trimmed by 1 base and the J gene end by 6 bases; junction bases not matched to a gene: 16. The CDR3 extends over 19 amino acids. CDR3 residues: CASSLGWLAGQNPANEQFF. The CDR3, as DNA: TGTGCCAGCAGCTTAGGTTGGCTAGCGGGACAGAACCCCGCCAATGAGCAGTTCTTC.

This clonotype was counted only a few times. This chain connects TRBV20-1 to TRBJ2-3, with a weak D call TRBD2 (6 bases). This CDR3 is 14 amino acids long. The germline gives CDR1 DFQATT, CDR2 SNEGSKA (reference sequence). V was pared by 3 bases and J by 7 bases, with 17 bases between. The CDR3 DNA reads TGCAGTGCTAGTCGGGGGAGTAGGGTATATACGCAGTATTTT. It translates to CSASRGSRVYTQYF.

With regard to this clonotype: A much larger clone lies one base from this, so it may be a read error. The J gene is TRBJ2-1, the V gene TRBV20-1; 13 nucleotides agree with TRBD2. This CDR3 spans 14 amino acids. Looked up from germline, CDR1 is DFQATT and CDR2 is SNEGSKA (reference sequence). V lost 7 bases and J lost 10; bases outside the gene matches: 10. CDR3 residues: CSVPTSGRKYEQFF. In nucleotides, the CDR3 is TGCAGTGTTCCGACTAGCGGGAGGAAGTACGAGCAGTTCTTC.

This clonotype has a handful of counts. The V gene is TRBV7-9, the J gene TRBJ2-3, with 8 bases identical to TRBD2. Trimming at V came to 6 bases and at J to 0 bases, leaving 8 bases not matched to a gene. This CDR3 is built from 16 residues. CDR1 and CDR2 from the germline V gene are SEHNR and FQNEAQ (reference sequence). As DNA, the CDR3 is TGTGCCAGCAGTAGCTCTGCGGGGGGCAGCACAGATACGCAGTATTTT. Its protein product is CASSSSAGGSTDTQYF. Using reference TRBV7-9 and TRBJ2-3 for the parts outside the CDR3, the full variable domain is DTGVSQNPRHKITKRGQNVTFRCDPISEHNRLYWYRQTLGQGPEFLTYFQNEAQLEKSRLLSDRFSAERPKGSFSTLEIQRTEQGDSAMYLCASSSSAGGSTDTQYFGPGTRLTVL.

This sequence joins TRBV7-9 and TRBJ2-1; D is undetermined. The CDR3 sequence is 14 residues long. Per germline, CDR1 SEHNR and CDR2 FQNEAQ (reference sequence). Trimming left V 4 bases short and J 0 bases short, with 7 bases between. CDR3 bases: TGTGCCAGCAGCTGGCAGAGCTCCTACAATGAGCAGTTCTTC. It is translated as CASSWQSSYNEQFF.

This clonotype appeared a few times. The rearrangement uses TRBV3-1 and TRBJ2-5; D perhaps matches TRBD2 (6 bases). The CDR3 covers 16 residues. Deletions cut 0 bases from V and 5 bases from J, with 16 bases between. Germline-derived CDR1 and CDR2 are LGHDT and YNNKEL (reference sequence). The CDR3 is CASSQEFGPAGETQYF. DNA for the CDR3: TGTGCCAGCAGCCAAGAATTCGGCCCCGCGGGGGAGACCCAGTACTTC.

The sample holds a few counts of this clonotype. This chain links TRBV3-1 with TRBJ2-7; 7 bases fit TRBD1. The CDR3 covers 14 residues. CDR1 and CDR2 from the germline V gene are LGHDT and YNNKEL (reference sequence). Losses at the gene ends were 4 bases for V and 3 bases for J; bases not matched to a gene: 6. In DNA form, the CDR3 reads TGTGCCAGCAGCCCCCAGGGGGAGAGCTACGAGCAGTACTTC. It encodes CASSPQGESYEQYF.

The chain uses TRBV20-1 and TRBJ2-3, with D hard to call. The CDR3 is made up of 13 amino acids. Germline V CDR1 and CDR2: DFQATT, SNEGSKA (reference sequence). The CDR3 spells CSELGRGTDTQYF. CDR3 DNA: TGCAGCGAGCTCGGACGTGGCACAGATACGCAGTATTTT.

This clonotype was seen more than once but under ten times. This chain uses TRBV20-1 with TRBJ1-6; 8 bases map to TRBD1. This CDR3 has 15 amino acids. Trimming at V came to 6 bases and at J to 7 bases, leaving 11 bases not matched to a gene. Germline V gene data show CDR1 as DFQATT and CDR2 as SNEGSKA (reference sequence). Here the CDR3 DNA reads TGCAGTGCCCGCGCCCCCACAGGGGGGAATTCACCCCTCCACTTT. This gives the protein CSARAPTGGNSPLHF.

As for this clonotype: Since a much larger clone is just one base distant, this may be a read error. J is TRBJ2-1 and V is TRBV6-2 or TRBV6-3; D not resolved. Trimming cost V 8 bases and J 10 bases, with 18 bases left between them. The CDR3 consists of 13 residues. Looked up from germline, CDR1 is MNHEY and CDR2 is SVGEGT. The CDR3: CASVRGSSYEQFF. The CDR3 DNA reads as TGTGCCAGCGTACGAGGTAGCTCCTACGAGCAGTTCTTC.

The rearrangement links TRBV5-1 to TRBJ1-6; D call uncertain. The germline gives CDR1 SGHRS, CDR2 YFSETQ. This CDR3 is 16 amino acids long. Trimming left V 5 bases short and J 5 bases short, with 17 bases between. The CDR3 bases are TGCGCCAGCAGACGCGGTCAGGCGCTCAATAATTCACCCCTCCACTTT. This sequence encodes CASRRGQALNNSPLHF.

The chain carries TRBV20-1 and TRBJ1-5; TRBD1 is a possible D gene (6 bases). Trimming shortened V by 2 bases and J by 1 base, and 6 bases separated the two germline ends. CDR1 DFQATT and CDR2 SNEGSKA come from the germline V gene (reference sequence). The CDR3 extends over 13 amino acids. In nucleotides, the CDR3 is TGCAGTGCTAGACAGGGGAGCAATCAGCCCCAGCATTTT. This gives the protein CSARQGSNQPQHF.

The rearrangement uses TRBV10-3 and TRBJ2-7; no clear D. The CDR3 sequence is 16 residues long. Looked up from germline, CDR1 is ENHRY and CDR2 is SYGVKD. Trimming removed 0 bases from V and 1 base from J, with 13 bases in between. The DNA for the CDR3 is TGTGCCATCAGTGAGTCTTGGGTTACCAGTTCCTACGAGCAGTACTTC. It encodes CAISESWVTSSYEQYF.

A single count supports this clonotype. This chain joins TRBV20-1 and TRBJ1-2; 8 nucleotides match TRBD1. This CDR3 contains 15 residues. Looked up from germline, CDR1 is DFQATT and CDR2 is SNEGSKA (reference sequence). The V segment lost 6 bases and the J segment 4 bases; nucleotides outside the gene matches: 13. CDR3 sequence (DNA): TGCAGTGCGGACGAGACAGGGGCGAAGATCTATGGCTACACCTTC. The encoded protein is CSADETGAKIYGYTF.

The gene calls are TRBV7-9 and TRBJ1-6; a weak D match, TRBD1 (5 bases). CDR3 length: 13 amino acids. V shed 10 bases and J shed 10 bases, with 17 bases lying between them. Germline CDR1 SEHNR, CDR2 FQNEAQ (reference sequence). CDR3 coding DNA: TGTGCCAACGACGCGGGACCCAGCTCACCCCTCCACTTT. Its translation: CANDAGPSSPLHF. The whole variable domain, filled in from reference TRBV7-9 and TRBJ1-6, reads DTGVSQNPRHKITKRGQNVTFRCDPISEHNRLYWYRQTLGQGPEFLTYFQNEAQLEKSRLLSDRFSAERPKGSFSTLEIQRTEQGDSAMYLCANDAGPSSPLHFGNGTRLTVT.

The gene calls are TRBV12-3 or TRBV12-4 and TRBJ2-1, with a tentative D call TRBD2 (6 bases). V lost 3 bases, J lost 12 bases, and 21 bases lay in between. This CDR3 is built from 15 residues. The CDR3 DNA sequence: TGTGCCAGCAGTTTTTATGAGGGCGGGGCCGCTGGGCAGTTCTTC. It codes for CASSFYEGGAAGQFF.